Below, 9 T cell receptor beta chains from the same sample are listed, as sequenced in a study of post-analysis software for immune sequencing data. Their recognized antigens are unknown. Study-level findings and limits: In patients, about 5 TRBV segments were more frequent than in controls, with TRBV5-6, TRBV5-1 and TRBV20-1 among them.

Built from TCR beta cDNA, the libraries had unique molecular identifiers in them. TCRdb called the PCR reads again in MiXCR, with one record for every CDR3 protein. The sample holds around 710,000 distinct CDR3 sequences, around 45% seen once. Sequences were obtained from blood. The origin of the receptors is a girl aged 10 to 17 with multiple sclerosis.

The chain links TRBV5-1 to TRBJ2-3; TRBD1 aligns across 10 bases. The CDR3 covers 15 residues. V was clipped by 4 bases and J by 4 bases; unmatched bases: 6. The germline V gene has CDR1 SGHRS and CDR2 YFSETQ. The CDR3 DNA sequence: TGCGCCAGCAGCCGGGACAGGGGACAATCAGATACGCAGTATTTT. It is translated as CASSRDRGQSDTQYF. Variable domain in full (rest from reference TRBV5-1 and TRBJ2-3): KAGVTQTPRYLIKTRGQQVTLSCSPISGHRSVSWYQQTPGQGLQFLFEYFSETQRNKGNFPGRFSGRQFSNSRSEMNVSTLELGDSALYLCASSRDRGQSDTQYFGPGTRLTVL.

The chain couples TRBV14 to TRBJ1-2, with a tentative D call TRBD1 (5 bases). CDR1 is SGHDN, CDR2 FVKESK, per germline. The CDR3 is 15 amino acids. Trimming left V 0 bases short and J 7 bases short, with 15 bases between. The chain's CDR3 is CASSQDRTGRGGYTF. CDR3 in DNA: TGTGCCAGCAGCCAAGATCGGACGGGGCGGGGTGGCTACACCTTC. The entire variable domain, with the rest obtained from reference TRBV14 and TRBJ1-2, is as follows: EAGVTQFPSHSVIEKGQTVTLRCDPISGHDNLYWYRRVMGKEIKFLLHFVKESKQDESGMPNNRFLAERTGGTYSTLKVQPAELEDSGVYFCASSQDRTGRGGYTFGSGTRLTVV.

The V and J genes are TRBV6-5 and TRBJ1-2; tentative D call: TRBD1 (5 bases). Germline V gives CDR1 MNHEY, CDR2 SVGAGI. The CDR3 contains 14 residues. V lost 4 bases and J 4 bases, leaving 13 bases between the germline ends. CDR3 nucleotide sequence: TGTGCCAGCAGTTCAGGGCCAGCTTTCTATGGCTACACCTTC. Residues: CASSSGPAFYGYTF.

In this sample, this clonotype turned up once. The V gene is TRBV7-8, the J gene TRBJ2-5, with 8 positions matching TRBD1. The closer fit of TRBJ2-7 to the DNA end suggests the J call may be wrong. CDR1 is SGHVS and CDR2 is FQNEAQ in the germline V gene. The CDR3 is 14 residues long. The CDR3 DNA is TGTGCCAGCAGCCTTCGGACAGGGCTCAACGAGCAGTACTTC. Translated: CASSLRTGLNEQYF.

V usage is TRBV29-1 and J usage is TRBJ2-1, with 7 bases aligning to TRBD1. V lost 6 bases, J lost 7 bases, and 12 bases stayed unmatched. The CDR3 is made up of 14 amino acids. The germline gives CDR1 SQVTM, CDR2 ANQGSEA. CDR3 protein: CSVAGTEDINEQFF. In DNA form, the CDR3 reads TGCAGCGTAGCCGGGACAGAGGATATTAATGAGCAGTTCTTC.

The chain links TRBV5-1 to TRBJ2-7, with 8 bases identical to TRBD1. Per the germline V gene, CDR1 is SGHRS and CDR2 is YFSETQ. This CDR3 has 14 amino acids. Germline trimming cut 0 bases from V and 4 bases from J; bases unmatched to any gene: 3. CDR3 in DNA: TGCGCCAGCAGCTTGGGGACAGGGAAGTACGAGCAGTACTTC. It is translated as CASSLGTGKYEQYF.

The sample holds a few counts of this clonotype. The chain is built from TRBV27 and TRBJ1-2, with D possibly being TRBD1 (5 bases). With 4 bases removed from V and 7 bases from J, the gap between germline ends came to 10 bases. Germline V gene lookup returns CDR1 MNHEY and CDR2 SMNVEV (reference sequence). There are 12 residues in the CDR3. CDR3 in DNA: TGTGCCAGCAGTTCCCAGGGACGTGGCTACACCTTC. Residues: CASSSQGRGYTF.

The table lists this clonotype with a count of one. CDR3 nucleotides: TGTGCCAGCAGTCTTTCCGGGACGGGGCTTTCAGAGACCCAGTACTTC. As protein: CASSLSGTGLSETQYF. V gene TRBV12-3 or TRBV12-4 combines with J gene TRBJ2-5; D may correspond to TRBD1 or TRBD2 (5 bases each). CDR3 length: 16 residues. V was clipped by 5 bases and J by 4 bases, with 20 bases between them.

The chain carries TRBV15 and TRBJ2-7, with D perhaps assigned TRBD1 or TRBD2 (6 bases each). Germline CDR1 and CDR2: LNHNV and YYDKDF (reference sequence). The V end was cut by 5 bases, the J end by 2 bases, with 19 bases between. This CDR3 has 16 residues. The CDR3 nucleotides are TGTGCCACCAGCCGAACAAAGGGGGGATTACCCTACGAGCAGTACTTC. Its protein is CATSRTKGGLPYEQYF.